The present entry profiles one T cell receptor beta chain with its context. Across about two dozen US areas, participants ranged in age from about 18 to 90 years. Participants reported their clinical history, and cohort assignment relied on those reports. Donors in Cohort 3 counted as recovered after two negative PCRs, clearance, or symptom resolution. The sample belongs to a study of blood T cell repertoires in COVID-19. Authors' analysis steps: Amplified reference gene primers provided the basis for estimating nucleated cell counts. The table came from immunoSEQ multiplex PCR; TCRdb's copy has only in-frame clones and leaves some out. V and J calls and clone size are copied from that table; D and trimming were computed from the DNA. This sample has roughly 250,000 clones; approximately 86% occur once, and the top ten carry approximately 1.5%. The ends were cut back, 0 bases at V and 0 bases at J, with 5 bases in the middle. The CDR3 totals 15 residues. Germline CDR1 reads LNHNV; CDR2 reads YYDKDF (reference sequence).

J is TRBJ1-4 and V is TRBV15; D ambiguous. This sequence originates from a woman aged 45-60 years who had recovered from COVID-19. Sequencing was performed on PBMCs or T cells enriched from blood (not recorded which). The DNA for the CDR3 is TGTGCCACCAGCAGAGATCTTGCAACTAATGAAAAACTGTTTTTT. It encodes CATSRDLATNEKLFF.